The 22 T cell receptor beta chains presented below share a single source sample, sequenced in a study of control samples from healthy donors and cancer patients. TCRdb's copy holds only in-frame clones and misses some; the assay was immunoSEQ multiplex PCR. The data show 150,000 to 200,000 clones, with about 86% seen just once and over 1.5% held by the top ten. Sequenced sample: blood. These receptors all stem from a man aged 18 to 30 in good health.

The CDR3 nucleotides are TGCGCCAGCACTCGGGGAGCCGGGGAGCTGTTTTTT. Its translation: CASTRGAGELFF. The chain is built from TRBV5-1 and TRBJ2-2; TRBD2 is a possible D gene (5 bases). V was trimmed by 6 bases and J by 6 bases, leaving 9 bases between them. The CDR3 has 12 amino acids. The germline V gene has CDR1 SGHRS and CDR2 YFSETQ. The full variable domain, completed using reference TRBV5-1 and TRBJ2-2, is KAGVTQTPRYLIKTRGQQVTLSCSPISGHRSVSWYQQTPGQGLQFLFEYFSETQRNKGNFPGRFSGRQFSNSRSEMNVSTLELGDSALYLCASTRGAGELFFGEGSRLTVL.

The CDR3 nucleotides read TGTGCCAGCAGTGAAGGCCTTGGACAGGGGGCCCACGAGCAGTACTTC. The encoded protein is CASSEGLGQGAHEQYF. This sequence joins TRBV6-1 and TRBJ2-7; 11 positions match TRBD1. Germline V lookup: CDR1 MNHNS, CDR2 SASEGT. Trimming at V came to 1 base and at J to 5 bases, leaving 7 bases not matched to a gene. The CDR3 runs 16 residues.

The J gene is TRBJ2-7, the V gene TRBV7-6; 12 bases map to TRBD2. J lost 5 bases, V lost 4 bases, and 6 bases had no gene match. This CDR3 is built from 15 residues. Germline V CDR1 and CDR2: SGHVS, FNYEAQ. CDR3 nucleotides: TGTGCCAGCAGCTCTAGCGGGGGGGCCGTCGACGAGCAGTACTTC. This encodes CASSSSGGAVDEQYF.

The genes are TRBV19 and TRBJ1-2, with 7 positions matching TRBD1. The CDR3 has 19 amino acids. In germline, CDR1 is LNHDA, CDR2 SQIVND (reference sequence). V trimming: 3 bases; J trimming: 3 bases; junction bases outside the gene matches: 19. The CDR3 DNA sequence: TGTGCCAGTAGTATTGGGCGGACAGGACCAACCCTAGGGGACTATGGCTACACCTTC. It yields the protein CASSIGRTGPTLGDYGYTF.

The chain carries TRBV28 and TRBJ2-5; D may be TRBD1 (6 bases). Germline V gene sequence: CDR1 MDHEN, CDR2 SYDVKM. The CDR3 has 15 residues. V lost 4 bases and J 2 bases, leaving 14 bases between the germline ends. As DNA, the CDR3 is TGTGCCAGCAGTTCCCCGGGACAAGCACAAGAGACCCAGTACTTC. Translating it yields CASSSPGQAQETQYF.

The chain recombines TRBV6-5 with TRBJ2-7, with 11 bases fitting TRBD1. The CDR3 runs to 15 residues. Germline CDR1 MNHEY, CDR2 SVGAGI. The J segment lost 3 bases and the V segment lost 6 bases, leaving 7 bases of the junction unmatched. The CDR3 bases are TGTGCCAGCAGCTACGGGGGGACAGGGGGCTACGAGCAGTACTTC. This encodes CASSYGGTGGYEQYF.

This chain links TRBV12-3 or TRBV12-4 with TRBJ1-5; D remains unclear. The CDR3 is 13 amino acids. V gave up 5 bases and J gave up 4 bases, with 9 bases separating them. In nucleotides, the CDR3 is TGTGCCAGCAGTCGTCGTCCAAATCAGCCCCAGCATTTT. Translation: CASSRRPNQPQHF.

For the CDR3, the DNA is TGTGCCAGCAGCTCAGGGACTAGCGGGGACCAAGAGACCCAGTACTTC. This translates into CASSSGTSGDQETQYF. The V gene is TRBV11-2, the J gene TRBJ2-5, with 13 bases identical to TRBD2. After removal of 4 bases from V and 0 bases from J, the junction contained 2 bases not matched to a gene. This CDR3 contains 16 residues. Germline V gene data show CDR1 as SGHAT and CDR2 as FQNNGV. The full variable domain, completed using reference TRBV11-2 and TRBJ2-5, is EAGVAQSPRYKIIEKRQSVAFWCNPISGHATLYWYQQILGQGPKLLIQFQNNGVVDDSQLPKDRFSAERLKGVDSTLKIQPAKLEDSAVYLCASSSGTSGDQETQYFGPGTRLLVL.

The V and J genes are TRBV6-5 and TRBJ1-1, with TRBD1 as a possible D gene (5 bases). Trimming removed 2 bases at V and 3 bases at J, with 13 bases between. The CDR3 spans 15 residues. Germline V gene data show CDR1 as MNHEY and CDR2 as SVGAGI. CDR3 in amino acids: CASSYGQGRDTEAFF. The CDR3 DNA reads as TGTGCCAGCAGTTACGGCCAGGGAAGGGACACTGAAGCTTTCTTT.

This rearrangement joins TRBV21-1 to TRBJ1-6; TRBD1 was called by the table and not checked on the DNA. TRBV21-1 has pseudogene status. This CDR3 region has 15 residues. The CDR3 bases are TGTGCCAGCACCAAAAGGGGCTTTAAGAGTTCACCCCTCCACTTT. As protein: CASTKRGFKSSPLHF.

The chain is built from TRBV3-1 (or the pseudogene TRBV3-2) and TRBJ1-2, with a weak D call TRBD1 (5 bases). Per the germline V gene, CDR1 is LGHDT and CDR2 is YNNKEL (reference sequence). V shed 0 bases and J shed 4 bases, with 21 bases lying between them. This CDR3 region has 18 residues. The CDR3 spells CASSQDMTEGSGGYGYTF. Here the CDR3 DNA reads TGTGCCAGCAGCCAAGATATGACAGAAGGTTCCGGGGGCTATGGCTACACCTTC.

The rearrangement links TRBV18 to TRBJ2-1; TRBD2 matches 10 bases. The CDR3 runs 16 residues. After removal of 4 bases from V and 7 bases from J, the junction contained 10 bases not matched to a gene. Germline loops: CDR1 KGHSH, CDR2 LQKENI. Here the CDR3 DNA reads TGTGCCAGCTCACTCCACCAGGGAGCGGGGGGGAATGAGCAGTTCTTC. Protein sequence: CASSLHQGAGGNEQFF.

This clone was detected once. V usage is TRBV7-8 and J usage is TRBJ1-5, with no clear D. V shed 5 bases and J shed 4 bases, with 9 bases lying between them. CDR1 is SGHVS and CDR2 is FQNEAQ in the germline V gene. This CDR3 spans 13 amino acids. The CDR3 region has the DNA TGTGCCAGCAGCCGGCAAATTAATCAGCCCCAGCATTTT. Protein sequence: CASSRQINQPQHF.

The chain uses TRBV30 and TRBJ2-7; 7 bases align to TRBD1. Trimming removed 1 base from V and 6 bases from J; junction bases left unmatched: 9. The CDR3 consists of 14 residues. CDR1 is GTSNPN and CDR2 is SVGIG in the germline V gene (reference sequence). The CDR3 DNA reads TGTGCCTGGAGTGCCGGGGCAGGGGGAAGCGAGCAGTACTTC. It is translated as CAWSAGAGGSEQYF. The variable domain in full, with the rest retrieved from reference TRBV30 and TRBJ2-7, is SQTIHQWPATLVQPVGSPLSLECTVEGTSNPNLYWYRQAAGRGLQLLFYSVGIGQISSEVPQNLSASRPQDRQFILSSKKLLLSDSGFYLCAWSAGAGGSEQYFGPGTRLTVT.

This chain joins TRBV6-6 and TRBJ1-1; no clear D. With 4 bases removed from V and 5 bases from J, the gap between germline ends came to 11 bases. Germline values: CDR1 MNHNY, CDR2 SVGAGI (reference sequence). This CDR3 has 13 amino acids. The CDR3, as DNA: TGTGCCAGCAGTTTAGCCGCCCTAACTGAAGCTTTCTTT. It specifies CASSLAALTEAFF.

V gene TRBV3-1 (or the pseudogene TRBV3-2) combines with J gene TRBJ1-2; D is unclear. CDR3 length: 13 amino acids. Per the germline V gene, CDR1 is LGHDT and CDR2 is YNNKEL (reference sequence). Trimming took off 4 bases at V and 3 bases at J, with 9 bases between the two ends. The CDR3 region has the DNA TGTGCCAGCAGCCTCGACACTTACTATGGCTACACCTTC. Protein sequence: CASSLDTYYGYTF.

The gene calls are TRBV3-1 (or the pseudogene TRBV3-2) and TRBJ2-2; no definite D call. V was clipped by 3 bases and J by 2 bases, with 7 bases between them. The germline CDR1 and CDR2 sequences are LGHDT and YNNKEL (reference sequence). This CDR3 region has 14 residues. In DNA, the CDR3 is TGTGCCAGCAGCCATGGACCCAACACCGGGGAGCTGTTTTTT. Translated, it gives CASSHGPNTGELFF.

The V gene is TRBV7-8, the J gene TRBJ2-1; 15 positions match TRBD2. Germline trimming cut 3 bases from V and 9 bases from J; bases unmatched to any gene: 12. In germline, CDR1 is SGHVS, CDR2 FQNEAQ. The CDR3 runs to 18 residues. The CDR3 DNA sequence: TGTGCCAGCAGCTTGGGAGGACTAGCGGGGGGGTTAGTTGGTGAGCAGTTCTTC. Translating gives CASSLGGLAGGLVGEQFF. The full variable domain, completed using reference TRBV7-8 and TRBJ2-1, is GAGVSQSPRYKVAKRGQDVALRCDPISGHVSLFWYQQALGQGPEFLTYFQNEAQLDKSGLPSDRFFAERPEGSVSTLKIQRTQQEDSAVYLCASSLGGLAGGLVGEQFFGPGTRLTVL.

This clone was found once. Other DNA sequences in this sample translate to the same CDR3. The rearrangement joins TRBV6-1 to TRBJ1-3; D remains ambiguous. The V end was cut by 3 bases, the J end by 0 bases, with 6 bases between. Germline values: CDR1 MNHNS, CDR2 SASEGT. The CDR3 length is 14 residues. The CDR3 loop reads CASSDGISGNTIYF. CDR3 coding DNA: TGTGCCAGCAGTGACGGCATCTCTGGAAACACCATATATTTT.

The sample holds one count of this clone. V gene TRBV6-5 combines with J gene TRBJ1-1; D not certain. V lost 5 bases and J lost 4, with 8 bases in between. The V gene's germline CDR1 is MNHEY and CDR2 SVGAGI. CDR3 length equals 12 residues. The CDR3 here is CASSPGRTEAFF. The CDR3 region has the DNA TGTGCCAGCAGTCCGGGTCGCACTGAAGCTTTCTTT.

This clone was found a few times. The chain has TRBV3-1 (or the pseudogene TRBV3-2) and TRBJ1-5; tentatively, D is TRBD1 (6 bases). This CDR3 is 16 amino acids long. Germline values: CDR1 LGHDT, CDR2 YNNKEL (reference sequence). V was trimmed by 0 bases and J by 2 bases, leaving 11 bases between them. CDR3 coding DNA: TGTGCCAGCAGCCAAGACGGGGGGCGCGGCAATCAGCCCCAGCATTTT. It codes for CASSQDGGRGNQPQHF.

CDR3 coding DNA: TGTGCCAGCACGGTCGACTACAACACCGGGGAGCTGTTTTTT. This encodes CASTVDYNTGELFF. The chain links TRBV9 to TRBJ2-2, with D possibly TRBD2 on 5 matching bases. With 6 bases removed from V and 2 bases from J, the gap between germline ends came to 11 bases. Germline CDR1 and CDR2: SGDLS and YYNGEE. The CDR3 is 14 amino acids.